This passage covers 13 T cell receptor beta chains from one sample sequenced in a study of blood T cell repertoires in COVID-19. TCRdb keeps only in-frame clones here, not all; method: immunoSEQ multiplex PCR. This table holds about 280,000 clones, approximately 85% found once. Source material: peripheral blood. Receptors were obtained from a man over 45 with active or convalescent COVID-19.

This chain uses TRBV10-3 with TRBJ1-2; weak D call: TRBD1 (5 bases). V gave up 5 bases and J gave up 4 bases, with 11 bases separating them. CDR1 is ENHRY and CDR2 is SYGVKD in the germline V gene. The CDR3 sequence is 13 residues long. The CDR3 DNA is TGTGCCATCAGTCCCGAGACAGCCTATGGCTACACCTTC. Protein sequence: CAISPETAYGYTF.

The rearrangement uses TRBV6-1 and TRBJ1-5; 11 bases match TRBD1. The CDR3 is 16 amino acids. Germline V gene data show CDR1 as MNHNS and CDR2 as SASEGT. V was pared by 4 bases and J by 1 base, with 3 bases of the junction left unmatched. CDR3 nucleotide sequence: TGTGCCAGCAGTGGGGGGGACAGGGGGAGCAATCAGCCCCAGCATTTT. Protein: CASSGGDRGSNQPQHF.

The gene calls are TRBV10-2 and TRBJ2-5; D might be TRBD2 (5 bases). The CDR3 sequence is 17 residues long. V was trimmed by 3 bases and J by 4 bases, leaving 21 bases between them. Germline V CDR1 and CDR2: WSHSY, SAAADI. The CDR3 loop reads CASSDDRTLPAGETQYF. The CDR3 nucleotides read TGCGCCAGCAGTGACGATCGGACCCTCCCGGCGGGAGAGACCCAGTACTTC.

The chain employs TRBV12-5 and TRBJ2-5; perhaps TRBD2 as D (5 bases). The CDR3 length is 13 residues. V shed 6 bases and J shed 1 base, with 9 bases lying between them. Germline CDR1 is LGHNT and CDR2 is FRNRAP. The CDR3 is CASGGRFQETQYF. The CDR3 DNA follows: TGTGCTAGTGGGGGGAGATTCCAAGAGACCCAGTACTTC. Variable domain in full (rest from reference TRBV12-5 and TRBJ2-5): DARVTQTPRHKVTEMGQEVTMRCQPILGHNTVFWYRQTMMQGLELLAYFRNRAPLDDSGMPKDRFSAEMPDATLATLKIQPSEPRDSAVYFCASGGRFQETQYFGPGTRLLVL.

The table lists this clone with a count of one. The CDR3 coding sequence is TGTGCCAGCAGCTTAAGGCAGGGAGGCTACACCTTC. This gives the protein CASSLRQGGYTF. The chain recombines TRBV11-2 with TRBJ1-2; D may be TRBD1 (5 bases). Trimming took off 2 bases at V and 8 bases at J, with 9 bases between the two ends. CDR3 length equals 12 residues. Germline CDR1 is SGHAT and CDR2 is FQNNGV.

The J gene is TRBJ2-7, the V gene TRBV5-1; the match to TRBD2 covers 8 bases. Germline CDR1 SGHRS, CDR2 YFSETQ. Trimming removed 0 bases from V and 2 bases from J; junction bases left unmatched: 7. This CDR3 is built from 16 residues. The CDR3 protein is CASSLGGLAGAYEQYF. The CDR3 DNA follows: TGCGCCAGCAGCTTGGGGGGCCTAGCGGGCGCCTACGAGCAGTACTTC.

V gene TRBV12-3 or TRBV12-4 combines with J gene TRBJ1-2; D unresolved. The CDR3 has 12 amino acids. Deletions cut 7 bases from V and 4 bases from J, with 10 bases between. The CDR3 loop is CASTRPIYGYTF. DNA for the CDR3: TGTGCCAGCACGCGGCCCATCTATGGCTACACCTTC.

J is TRBJ2-7 and V is TRBV11-2, with a tentative D call TRBD2 (7 bases). Germline values: CDR1 SGHAT, CDR2 FQNNGV. The length of the CDR3 is 16 residues. Trimming took off 4 bases at V and 3 bases at J, with 19 bases between the two ends. The CDR3 reads CASSSGEWRESYEQYF. The CDR3 bases are TGTGCCAGCAGCTCAGGGGAATGGCGGGAGAGCTACGAGCAGTACTTC.

In DNA form, the CDR3 reads TGTGCCAGCGCCCCGTCCAGCGGGAGCTACAATGAGCAGTTCTTC. Protein sequence: CASAPSSGSYNEQFF. J is TRBJ2-1 and V is TRBV2; TRBD2 aligns across 8 bases. The CDR3 consists of 15 residues. Germline V gene data show CDR1 as SNHLY and CDR2 as FYNNEI. The V segment lost 8 bases and the J segment 3 bases; nucleotides outside the gene matches: 9.

The chain uses TRBV7-3 and TRBJ2-5, with 11 bases aligning to TRBD2. With V trimmed by 9 bases and J by 3 bases, 21 bases remained unmatched. This CDR3 is built from 19 residues. CDR1 and CDR2 from the germline V gene are SGHTA and FQGTGA. CDR3 residues: CARIQGREAGLAEEETQYF. The CDR3 nucleotides read TGTGCCAGGATACAGGGAAGGGAAGCGGGACTAGCGGAAGAAGAGACCCAGTACTTC.

V is TRBV19 and J is TRBJ2-1; tentatively, D is TRBD2 (6 bases). This CDR3 comprises 15 residues. V was clipped by 9 bases and J by 0 bases, with 15 bases between them. The germline V gene encodes CDR1 LNHDA and CDR2 SQIVND (reference sequence). CDR3 in amino acids: CASRGAGSSYNEQFF. CDR3 coding DNA: TGTGCCAGCCGCGGGGCCGGGAGCTCCTACAATGAGCAGTTCTTC.

The chain joins TRBV5-6 to TRBJ1-1, with D uncertain. The CDR3 runs 15 residues. Germline values: CDR1 SGHDT, CDR2 YYEEEE. Trimming removed 0 bases at V and 4 bases at J, with 13 bases between. The CDR3, as DNA: TGTGCCAGCAGCTTGGGTACGGGCGGAGGCACTGAAGCTTTCTTT. This encodes CASSLGTGGGTEAFF.

The chain employs TRBV28 and TRBJ1-2; 8 bases match TRBD1. V gave up 6 bases and J gave up 2 bases; unmatched junction bases: 11. Germline CDR1 MDHEN, CDR2 SYDVKM. The CDR3 is 16 residues long. CDR3 sequence: CASSPFGAGGNYGYTF. CDR3 DNA: TGTGCCAGCAGCCCCTTCGGGGCAGGGGGCAACTATGGCTACACCTTC.